This entry concerns a single TCR beta chain. The antigen remains undetermined. The data are from a study of PD-1 blockade in classical Hodgkin lymphoma. Findings and limits, study-wide: At baseline, newly diagnosed patients reportedly showed less TCR diversity than healthy donors. TCR diversity in CD4+, not CD8+, cells rose significantly by C4D1. Patients who initiated nivolumab within 1 year of ASCT were excluded.

The table came from immunoSEQ multiplex PCR; TCRdb's copy has only in-frame clones and leaves some out. Of approximately 20,000 clones in the sample, about 87% were seen once. The time point denotes: cycle 4 day 1 (C4D1), after less than seven weeks of nivolumab. Each of the patients experienced relapse following autologous stem cell transplantation, and their brentuximab vedotin exposure differed. Thawed PBMCs were subjected to magnetic negative selection, which yielded isolated CD8+ T cells. The best responses consisted of complete response, partial response or progressive disease. This CDR3 region has 12 residues. CDR1 is MNHEY, CDR2 SVGAGI, per germline. V was clipped by 10 bases and J by 5 bases, with 14 bases between them.

The sequence was collected from a human donor with classical Hodgkin lymphoma. The sequencing here drew on CD8+ T cells from blood, taken before the fourth cycle of nivolumab. The chain uses TRBV6-5 and TRBJ1-1; D is unresolved. The DNA for the CDR3 is TGTGCCACCGCTTTTGAGGGAACTGAAGCTTTCTTT. It yields the protein CATAFEGTEAFF.